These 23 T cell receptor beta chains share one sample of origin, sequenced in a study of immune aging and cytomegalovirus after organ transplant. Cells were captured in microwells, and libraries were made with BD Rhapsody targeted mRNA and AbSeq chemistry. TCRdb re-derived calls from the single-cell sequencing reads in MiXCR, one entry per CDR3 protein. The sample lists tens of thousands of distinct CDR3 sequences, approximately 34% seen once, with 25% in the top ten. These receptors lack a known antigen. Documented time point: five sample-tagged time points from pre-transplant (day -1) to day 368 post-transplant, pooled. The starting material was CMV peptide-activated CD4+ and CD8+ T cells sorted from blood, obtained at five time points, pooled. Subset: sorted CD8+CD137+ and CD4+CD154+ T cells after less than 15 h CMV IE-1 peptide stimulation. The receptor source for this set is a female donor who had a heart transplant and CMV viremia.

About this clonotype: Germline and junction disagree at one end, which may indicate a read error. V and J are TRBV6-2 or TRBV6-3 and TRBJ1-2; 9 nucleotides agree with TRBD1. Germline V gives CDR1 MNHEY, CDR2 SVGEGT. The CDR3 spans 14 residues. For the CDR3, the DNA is TGTGCCAGCAAGGGGACAGGGTCGAACTATGGCTACATCTTC. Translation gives CASKGTGSNYGYIF.

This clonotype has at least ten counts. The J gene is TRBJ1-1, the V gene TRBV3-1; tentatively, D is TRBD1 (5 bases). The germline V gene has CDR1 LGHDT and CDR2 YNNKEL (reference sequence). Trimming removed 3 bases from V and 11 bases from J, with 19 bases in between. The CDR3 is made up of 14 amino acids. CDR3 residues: CASSQDPSWGIAFF. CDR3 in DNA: TGTGCCAGCAGCCAGGATCCGTCCTGGGGGATTGCTTTCTTT.

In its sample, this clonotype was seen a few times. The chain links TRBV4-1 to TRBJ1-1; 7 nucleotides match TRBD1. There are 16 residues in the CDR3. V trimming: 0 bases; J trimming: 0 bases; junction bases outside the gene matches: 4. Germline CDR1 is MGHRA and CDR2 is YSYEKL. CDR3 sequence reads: CASSQETGRMNTEAFF. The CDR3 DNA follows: TGCGCCAGCAGCCAAGAGACAGGGAGAATGAACACTGAAGCTTTCTTT.

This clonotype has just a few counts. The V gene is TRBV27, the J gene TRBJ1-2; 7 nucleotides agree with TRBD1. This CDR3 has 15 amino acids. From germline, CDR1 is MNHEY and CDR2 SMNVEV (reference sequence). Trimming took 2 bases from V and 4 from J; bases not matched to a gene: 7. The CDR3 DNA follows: TGTGCCAGCAGTTTAAAGGGGGCAGGGGGCTATGGCTACACCTTC. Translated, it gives CASSLKGAGGYGYTF.

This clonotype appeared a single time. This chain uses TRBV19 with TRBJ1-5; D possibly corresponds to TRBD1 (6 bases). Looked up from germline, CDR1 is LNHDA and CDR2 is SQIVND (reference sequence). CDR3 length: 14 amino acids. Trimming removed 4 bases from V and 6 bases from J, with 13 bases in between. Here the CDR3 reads CASSTDRWGQPQHF. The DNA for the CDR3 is TGTGCCAGTAGTACGGACAGATGGGGTCAGCCCCAGCATTTT.

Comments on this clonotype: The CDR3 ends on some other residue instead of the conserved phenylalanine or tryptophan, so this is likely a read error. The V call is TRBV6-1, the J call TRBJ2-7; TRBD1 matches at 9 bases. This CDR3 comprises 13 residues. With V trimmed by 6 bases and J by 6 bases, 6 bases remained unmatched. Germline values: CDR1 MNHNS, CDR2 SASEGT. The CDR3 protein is CASSGQGSGEQYL. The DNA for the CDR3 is TGTGCCAGCAGCGGACAGGGGTCAGGCGAGCAGTACCTC.

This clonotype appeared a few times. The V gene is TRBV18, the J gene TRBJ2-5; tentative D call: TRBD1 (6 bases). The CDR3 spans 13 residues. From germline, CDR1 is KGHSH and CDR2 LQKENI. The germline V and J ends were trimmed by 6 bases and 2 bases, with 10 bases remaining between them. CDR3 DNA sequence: TGTGCCAGCTCGGCAGGGGCTCAAGAGACCCAGTACTTC. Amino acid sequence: CASSAGAQETQYF.

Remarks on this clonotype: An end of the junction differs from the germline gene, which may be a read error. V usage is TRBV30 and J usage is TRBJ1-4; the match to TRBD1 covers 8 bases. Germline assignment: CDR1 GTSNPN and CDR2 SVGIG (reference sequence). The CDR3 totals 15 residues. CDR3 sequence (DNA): TGCGCCTGGAGCTCGACAGGGGTGTATAATGTAAAACTGTTTTTT. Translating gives CAWSSTGVYNVKLFF.

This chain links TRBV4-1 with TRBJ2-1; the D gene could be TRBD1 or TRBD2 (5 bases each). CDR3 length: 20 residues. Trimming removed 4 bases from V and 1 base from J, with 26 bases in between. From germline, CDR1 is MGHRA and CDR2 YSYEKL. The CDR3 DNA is TGCGCCAGCAGCCTATCACGTACCGGGACCACCACTTCGTCCTACAATGAGCAGTTCTTC. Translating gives CASSLSRTGTTTSSYNEQFF.

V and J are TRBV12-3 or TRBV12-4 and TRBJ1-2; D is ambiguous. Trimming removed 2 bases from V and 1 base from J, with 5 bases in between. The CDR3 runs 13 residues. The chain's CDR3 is CASSLRDNYGYTF. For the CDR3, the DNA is TGTGCCAGCAGTTTAAGGGATAACTATGGCTACACCTTC.

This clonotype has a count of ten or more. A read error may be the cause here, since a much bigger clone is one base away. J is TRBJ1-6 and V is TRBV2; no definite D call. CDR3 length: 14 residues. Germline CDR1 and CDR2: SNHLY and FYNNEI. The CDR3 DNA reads TGTGTCAGCAGTGTAATCGGTAGGAATTCACCCCTCCACTTT. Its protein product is CVSSVIGRNSPLHF.

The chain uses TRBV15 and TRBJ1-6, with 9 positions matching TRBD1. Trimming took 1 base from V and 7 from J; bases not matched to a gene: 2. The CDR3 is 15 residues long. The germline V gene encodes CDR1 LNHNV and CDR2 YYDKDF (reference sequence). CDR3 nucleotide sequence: TGTGCCACCAGCAGAGGGACAGGGGACAATTCACCCCTCCACTTT. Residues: CATSRGTGDNSPLHF. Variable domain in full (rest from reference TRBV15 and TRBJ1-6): DAMVIQNPRYQVTQFGKPVTLSCSQTLNHNVMYWYQQKSSQAPKLLFHYYDKDFNNEADTPDNFQSRRPNTSFCFLDIRSPGLGDTAMYLCATSRGTGDNSPLHFGNGTRLTVT.

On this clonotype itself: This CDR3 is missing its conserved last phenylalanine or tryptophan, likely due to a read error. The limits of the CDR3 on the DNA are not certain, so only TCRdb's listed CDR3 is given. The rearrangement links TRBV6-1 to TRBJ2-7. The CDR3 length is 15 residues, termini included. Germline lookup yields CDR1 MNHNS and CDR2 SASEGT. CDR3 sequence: CASSELEDHATEQYL.

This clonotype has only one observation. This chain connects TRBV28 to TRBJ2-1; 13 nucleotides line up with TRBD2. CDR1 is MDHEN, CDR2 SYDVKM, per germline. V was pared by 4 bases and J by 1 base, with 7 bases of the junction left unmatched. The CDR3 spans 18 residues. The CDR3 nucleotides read TGTGCCAGCAGTTATCCGGGACTAGCGGGACGTTCCTACAATGAGCAGTTCTTC. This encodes CASSYPGLAGRSYNEQFF.

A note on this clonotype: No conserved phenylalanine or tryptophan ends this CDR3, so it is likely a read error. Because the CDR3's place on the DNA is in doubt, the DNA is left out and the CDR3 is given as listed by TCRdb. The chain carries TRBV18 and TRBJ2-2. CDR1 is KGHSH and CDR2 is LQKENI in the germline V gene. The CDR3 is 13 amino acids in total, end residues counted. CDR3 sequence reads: CASSFRHTGELLY.

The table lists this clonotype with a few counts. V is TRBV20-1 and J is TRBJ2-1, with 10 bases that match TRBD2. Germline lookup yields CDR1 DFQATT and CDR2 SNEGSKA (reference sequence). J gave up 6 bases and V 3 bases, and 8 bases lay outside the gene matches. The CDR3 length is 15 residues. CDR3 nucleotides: TGCAGTGCTAGGGCCAGCGGGAGGGCCTCCAATGAGCAGTTCTTC. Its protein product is CSARASGRASNEQFF.

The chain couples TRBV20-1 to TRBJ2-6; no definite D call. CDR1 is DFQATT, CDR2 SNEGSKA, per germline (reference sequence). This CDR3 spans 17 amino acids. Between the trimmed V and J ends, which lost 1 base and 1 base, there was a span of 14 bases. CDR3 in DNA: TGCAGTGCTAGAGTCTCGGGCTCTGCGTCTGGGGCCAACGTCCTGACTTTC. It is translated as CSARVSGSASGANVLTF.

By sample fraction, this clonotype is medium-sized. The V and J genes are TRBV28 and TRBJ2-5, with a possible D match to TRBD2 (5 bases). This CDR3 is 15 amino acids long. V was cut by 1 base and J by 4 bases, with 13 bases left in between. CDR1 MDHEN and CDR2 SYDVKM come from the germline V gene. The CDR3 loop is CASSLSRGERETQYF. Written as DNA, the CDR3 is TGTGCCAGCAGTTTATCCCGGGGTGAACGAGAGACCCAGTACTTC. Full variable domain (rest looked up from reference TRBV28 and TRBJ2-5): DVKVTQSSRYLVKRTGEKVFLECVQDMDHENMFWYRQDPGLGLRLIYFSYDVKMKEKGDIPEGYSVSREKKERFSLILESASTNQTSMYLCASSLSRGERETQYFGPGTRLLVL.

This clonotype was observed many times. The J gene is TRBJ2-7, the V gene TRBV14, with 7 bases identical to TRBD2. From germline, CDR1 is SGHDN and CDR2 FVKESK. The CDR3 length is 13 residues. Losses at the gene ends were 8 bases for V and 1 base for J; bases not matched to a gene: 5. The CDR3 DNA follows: TGTGCCAGCCGACTAGCCCCTTCCTACGAGCAGTACTTC. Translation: CASRLAPSYEQYF.

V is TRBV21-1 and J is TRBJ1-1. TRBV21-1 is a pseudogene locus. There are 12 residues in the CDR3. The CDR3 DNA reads TGTGCCATCAGCAAAGGGTGGACTGAAGCTTTCTTC. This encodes CAISKGWTEAFF.

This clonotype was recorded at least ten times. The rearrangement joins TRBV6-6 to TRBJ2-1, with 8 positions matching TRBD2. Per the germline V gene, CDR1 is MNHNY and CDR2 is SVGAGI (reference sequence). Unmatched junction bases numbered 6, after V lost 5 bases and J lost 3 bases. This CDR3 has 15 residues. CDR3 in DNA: TGTGCCAGCAGTAAGGGACTAGATGTCTACAATGAGCAGTTCTTC. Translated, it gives CASSKGLDVYNEQFF.

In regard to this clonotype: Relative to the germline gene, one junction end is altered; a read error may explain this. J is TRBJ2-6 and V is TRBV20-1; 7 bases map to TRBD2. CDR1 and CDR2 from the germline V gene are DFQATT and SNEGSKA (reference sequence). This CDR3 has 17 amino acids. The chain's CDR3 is CSASRWRGTSGVNVLTF. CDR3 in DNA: TGCAGTGCTAGTCGTTGGCGGGGGACGTCTGGGGTCAACGTCCTGACTTTC.

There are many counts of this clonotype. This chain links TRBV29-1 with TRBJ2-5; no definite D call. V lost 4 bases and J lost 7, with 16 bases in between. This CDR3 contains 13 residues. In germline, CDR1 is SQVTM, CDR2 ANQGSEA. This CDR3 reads CSVAHSPHGTQYF. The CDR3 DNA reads TGCAGCGTTGCGCACAGTCCCCACGGGACCCAGTACTTC.